Below are 26 T cell receptor beta chains sequenced from a single sample in a study of cytomegalovirus exposure and HLA in healthy donors. Here immunoSEQ multiplex PCR was the method, and the copy in TCRdb shows in-frame clones only, minus some. Among about 150,000 clones listed, 65% to 90% were seen once. The sequenced sample was PBMCs. Every receptor here comes from a man aged 18 to 30 in good health and CMV-seropositive.

The J gene is TRBJ2-7, the V gene TRBV4-2, with 7 bases lining up with TRBD2. The V gene's germline CDR1 is LGHNA and CDR2 YNFKEQ. The length of the CDR3 is 16 residues. The V and J ends lost 1 base and 2 bases, in that order; junction bases with no gene match: 8. The CDR3 DNA sequence: TGTGCCAGCAGCCAAGGGGAGGGACGACTCCCCTACGAGCAGTACTTC. Translating it yields CASSQGEGRLPYEQYF.

This clone was seen a few times. V is TRBV19 and J is TRBJ2-7, with TRBD2 identical over 11 bases. Looked up from germline, CDR1 is LNHDA and CDR2 is SQIVND (reference sequence). Trimming cost V 5 bases and J 5 bases; bases outside gene matches: 8. The CDR3 runs 15 residues. The CDR3 region has the DNA TGTGCCAGTAGTCCTCTAGCGGGAGGCCGAGACGAGCAGTACTTC. Translation: CASSPLAGGRDEQYF.

The chain recombines TRBV4-3 with TRBJ1-5; maybe TRBD1 (5 bases). CDR3 length equals 14 residues. V was shortened by 0 bases and J by 6 bases, with 9 bases between the two germline ends. Per germline, CDR1 LGHNA and CDR2 YSLEER. CDR3 amino acids: CASSQENRGQPQHF. Written as DNA, the CDR3 is TGCGCCAGCAGCCAAGAAAATAGGGGTCAGCCCCAGCATTTT.

V is TRBV7-9 and J is TRBJ1-1; D is uncertain. The CDR3 is 13 residues long. V was shortened by 5 bases and J by 1 base, with 8 bases between the two germline ends. Germline CDR1 and CDR2: SEHNR and FQNEAQ (reference sequence). CDR3 DNA: TGTGCCAGCAGCCCGGTGTCGAACACTGAAGCTTTCTTT. Encoded protein: CASSPVSNTEAFF. Based on the CDR3 plus reference TRBV7-9 and TRBJ1-1, the full variable domain is DTGVSQNPRHKITKRGQNVTFRCDPISEHNRLYWYRQTLGQGPEFLTYFQNEAQLEKSRLLSDRFSAERPKGSFSTLEIQRTEQGDSAMYLCASSPVSNTEAFFGQGTRLTVV.

This clone has a single count. This rearrangement joins TRBV5-4 to TRBJ1-2; D uncertain. The germline CDR1 and CDR2 sequences are SGHNT and YYREEE (reference sequence). V lost 2 bases to trimming and J lost 6 bases, with 14 bases between them. This CDR3 comprises 14 residues. The CDR3 here is CASSLVREENGYTF. Written as DNA, the CDR3 is TGTGCCAGCAGCTTAGTCCGGGAGGAGAATGGCTACACCTTC.

The chain is built from TRBV27 and TRBJ2-2; 8 positions match TRBD1. The CDR3 is 15 amino acids. CDR1 is MNHEY, CDR2 SMNVEV, per germline (reference sequence). The trim removed 4 bases at V and 4 bases at J, leaving 5 bases unmatched. CDR3 amino acids: CASSYQGAVTGELFF. CDR3 nucleotides: TGTGCCAGCAGTTATCAGGGGGCCGTCACCGGGGAGCTGTTTTTT.

The V and J genes are TRBV5-1 and TRBJ2-6; perhaps TRBD2 as D (6 bases). V lost 3 bases, J lost 1 base, and 14 bases lay in between. CDR1 SGHRS and CDR2 YFSETQ come from the germline V gene. CDR3 length equals 17 residues. The CDR3 DNA reads as TGCGCCAGCAGCTGGGGAGGTATGCGTTCTGGGGCCAACGTCCTGACTTTC. This encodes CASSWGGMRSGANVLTF.

This rearrangement joins TRBV7-2 to TRBJ2-2; 8 bases agree with TRBD1. The germline gives CDR1 SGHTA, CDR2 FQGNSA. J lost 1 base, V lost 2 bases, and 6 bases had no gene match. The CDR3 has 17 amino acids. CDR3 amino acids: CASSLRTGTGNTGELFF. The DNA for the CDR3 is TGTGCCAGCAGCTTAAGGACCGGGACAGGGAACACCGGGGAGCTGTTTTTT.

The chain links TRBV7-6 to TRBJ2-7; the match to TRBD1 covers 10 bases. Germline CDR1 reads SGHVS; CDR2 reads FNYEAQ. The CDR3 is 15 residues long. V was pared by 0 bases and J by 6 bases, with 5 bases of the junction left unmatched. This CDR3 reads CASSLAGQGLSEQYF. The CDR3 DNA sequence: TGTGCCAGCAGCTTAGCGGGACAGGGGCTCTCCGAGCAGTACTTC.

This chain joins TRBV6-1 and TRBJ2-1, with a possible D match to TRBD1 (5 bases). Trimming took off 7 bases at V and 9 bases at J, with 19 bases between the two ends. The CDR3 has 14 amino acids. In germline, CDR1 is MNHNS, CDR2 SASEGT. This CDR3 is CASTQLARRGEQFF. CDR3 nucleotide sequence: TGTGCCAGCACCCAGCTGGCCCGAAGGGGTGAGCAGTTCTTC.

The V and J genes are TRBV30 and TRBJ1-3; D remains ambiguous. V shed 8 bases and J shed 0 bases, with 5 bases lying between them. The CDR3 covers 11 residues. The germline CDR1 and CDR2 sequences are GTSNPN and SVGIG (reference sequence). Written as DNA, the CDR3 is TGTGCCCAGGCCTCTGGAAACACCATATATTTT. Its translation is CAQASGNTIYF.

This rearrangement joins TRBV7-3 to TRBJ2-5, with D perhaps TRBD1 (5 bases). This CDR3 comprises 18 residues. Trimming left V 1 base short and J 5 bases short, with 23 bases between. CDR1 and CDR2 (germline): SGHTA, FQGTGA. CDR3 in DNA: TGTGCCAGCAGCTTAAGGGGCAGTTCTAGTGATGGGTTGGAGACCCAGTACTTC. Residues: CASSLRGSSSDGLETQYF.

V and J are TRBV7-8 and TRBJ2-1, with D possibly TRBD2 on 6 matching bases. Deletions cut 6 bases from V and 12 bases from J, with 30 bases between. Germline-derived CDR1 and CDR2 are SGHVS and FQNEAQ. The CDR3 is 17 residues long. The CDR3, as DNA: TGTGCCAGCAGTTTGGGGCGGGATTTCGTTCCCACAGTAGGGCAGTTCTTC. It codes for CASSLGRDFVPTVGQFF.

The chain carries TRBV9 and TRBJ2-7, with a tentative D call TRBD2 (7 bases). Trimming cost V 3 bases and J 2 bases, with 18 bases left between them. Germline lookup yields CDR1 SGDLS and CDR2 YYNGEE. The CDR3 totals 16 residues. The CDR3 sequence is CASSGSGGGRPYEQYF. In DNA, the CDR3 is TGTGCCAGCAGCGGATCGGGGGGCGGGCGACCCTACGAGCAGTACTTC.

The CDR3 loop is CASRRGDGIYGYTF. The CDR3 DNA is TGTGCCAGTAGGCGGGGGGACGGTATCTATGGCTACACCTTC. The genes are TRBV19 and TRBJ1-2, with D possibly being TRBD1 (5 bases). This CDR3 region has 14 residues. Germline CDR1 LNHDA, CDR2 SQIVND (reference sequence). Trimming cost V 6 bases and J 4 bases, with 15 bases left between them.

V and J are TRBV7-2 and TRBJ2-7, with TRBD1 identical over 9 bases. This CDR3 region has 14 residues. The germline gives CDR1 SGHTA, CDR2 FQGNSA. Trimming took 3 bases from V and 4 from J; bases not matched to a gene: 4. The CDR3 here is CASSFTGGDYEQYF. CDR3 nucleotides: TGTGCCAGCAGCTTTACAGGGGGCGATTACGAGCAGTACTTC.

The chain links TRBV7-2 to TRBJ2-1, with 11 bases fitting TRBD2. V was clipped by 2 bases and J by 0 bases; unmatched bases: 6. The germline V gene encodes CDR1 SGHTA and CDR2 FQGNSA. There are 18 residues in the CDR3. The CDR3 loop is CASSLRASGRPSYNEQFF. The CDR3 nucleotides read TGTGCCAGCAGCTTAAGGGCTAGCGGGAGGCCCTCCTACAATGAGCAGTTCTTC. Combining the CDR3 with reference TRBV7-2 and TRBJ2-1 gives the whole variable domain GAGVSQSPSNKVTEKGKDVELRCDPISGHTALYWYRQSLGQGLEFLIYFQGNSAPDKSGLPSDRFSAERTGGSVSTLTIQRTQQEDSAVYLCASSLRASGRPSYNEQFFGPGTRLTVL.

This clone showed up just once. The V and J genes are TRBV11-1 and TRBJ2-7, with 7 bases that match TRBD2. This CDR3 contains 14 residues. Germline CDR1 and CDR2: SGHAT and FQDESV (reference sequence). The ends lost 5 bases at V and 2 bases at J; junction bases unmatched: 6. As DNA, the CDR3 is TGTGCCAGCAGCCCGGCGGCGGGGGCCTACGAGCAGTACTTC. Protein sequence: CASSPAAGAYEQYF. The full variable domain, completed using reference TRBV11-1 and TRBJ2-7, is EAEVAQSPRYKITEKSQAVAFWCDPISGHATLYWYRQILGQGPELLVQFQDESVVDDSQLPKDRFSAERLKGVDSTLKIQPAELGDSAMYLCASSPAAGAYEQYFGPGTRLTVT.

The chain is built from TRBV6-5 and TRBJ2-5, with 8 positions matching TRBD2. CDR3 length: 14 amino acids. Germline V gene sequence: CDR1 MNHEY, CDR2 SVGAGI. Trimming cost V 2 bases and J 4 bases; bases outside gene matches: 3. The CDR3 sequence is CASSYQAGGETQYF. The CDR3 bases are TGTGCCAGCAGTTACCAGGCGGGAGGAGAGACCCAGTACTTC.

V usage is TRBV4-1 and J usage is TRBJ1-5; 7 bases match TRBD1. The junction had 12 bases not matched to a gene; V was cut back by 4 bases and J by 0 bases. The CDR3 covers 18 residues. Germline lookup yields CDR1 MGHRA and CDR2 YSYEKL. CDR3 in DNA: TGCGCCAGCAGCCTCACCGGGACAGACCTTTATAGCAATCAGCCCCAGCATTTT. Its translation: CASSLTGTDLYSNQPQHF.

The rearrangement joins TRBV6-5 to TRBJ1-2; unclear D gene. Between the trimmed V and J ends, which lost 2 bases and 2 bases, there was a span of 9 bases. The CDR3 has 14 amino acids. Looked up from germline, CDR1 is MNHEY and CDR2 is SVGAGI. CDR3 residues: CASSYRRTNYGYTF. The CDR3 DNA is TGTGCCAGCAGTTACCGGAGGACCAACTATGGCTACACCTTC.

The chain carries TRBV5-4 and TRBJ2-3; 7 nucleotides agree with TRBD1. Trimming removed 8 bases from V and 0 bases from J; junction bases left unmatched: 9. Germline CDR1 reads SGHNT; CDR2 reads YYREEE (reference sequence). The CDR3 consists of 15 residues. The CDR3 region has the DNA TGTGCCAGTCAGGCGACAGGGTTAAGCACAGATACGCAGTATTTT. It encodes CASQATGLSTDTQYF.

This clone was detected a few times. The chain joins TRBV30 to TRBJ1-1; a weak D match, TRBD1 (6 bases). The CDR3 has 13 residues. Per the germline V gene, CDR1 is GTSNPN and CDR2 is SVGIG (reference sequence). V was shortened by 2 bases and J by 6 bases, with 13 bases between the two germline ends. DNA for the CDR3: TGTGCCTGGAGTAATTTGTGGACAGCTGAAGCTTTCTTT. It translates to CAWSNLWTAEAFF.

V usage is TRBV2 and J usage is TRBJ1-1; 11 nucleotides align to TRBD1. Per germline, CDR1 SNHLY and CDR2 FYNNEI. The length of the CDR3 is 16 residues. V lost 3 bases to trimming and J lost 4 bases; unmatched junction nucleotides: 7. CDR3 protein: CASSDDLGQGGTEAFF. CDR3 in DNA: TGTGCCAGCAGTGACGACCTGGGACAGGGGGGCACTGAAGCTTTCTTT.

The chain is built from TRBV28 and TRBJ1-3; D perhaps matches TRBD1 (6 bases). CDR1 is MDHEN, CDR2 SYDVKM, per germline. This CDR3 is 15 amino acids long. With 7 bases removed from V and 0 bases from J, the gap between germline ends came to 13 bases. The CDR3 sequence: CASTTGLNSGNTIYF. The DNA for the CDR3 is TGTGCCAGCACGACAGGTTTGAACTCTGGAAACACCATATATTTT.

V gene TRBV5-1 combines with J gene TRBJ2-7; TRBD1 agrees at 8 bases. The CDR3 is made up of 14 amino acids. The V gene end was trimmed by 4 bases and the J gene end by 3 bases; junction bases not matched to a gene: 6. CDR1 SGHRS and CDR2 YFSETQ come from the germline V gene. The CDR3 is CASSQGTGGYEQYF. The DNA for the CDR3 is TGCGCCAGCAGCCAGGGGACAGGAGGCTACGAGCAGTACTTC.